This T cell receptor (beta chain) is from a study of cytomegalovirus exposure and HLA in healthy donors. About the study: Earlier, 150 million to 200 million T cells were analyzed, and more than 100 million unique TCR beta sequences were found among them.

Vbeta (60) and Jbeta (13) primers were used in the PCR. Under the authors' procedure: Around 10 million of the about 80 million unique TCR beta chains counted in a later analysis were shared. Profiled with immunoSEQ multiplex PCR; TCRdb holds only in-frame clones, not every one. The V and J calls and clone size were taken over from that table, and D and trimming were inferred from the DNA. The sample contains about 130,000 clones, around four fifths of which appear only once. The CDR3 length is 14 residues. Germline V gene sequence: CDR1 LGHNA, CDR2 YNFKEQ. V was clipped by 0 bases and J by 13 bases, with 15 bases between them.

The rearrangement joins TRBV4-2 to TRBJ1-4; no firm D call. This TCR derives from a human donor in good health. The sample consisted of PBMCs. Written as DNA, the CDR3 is TGTGCCAGCAGCCAAGAATCGGAGGCCGTGAGACTGTTTTTT. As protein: CASSQESEAVRLFF.